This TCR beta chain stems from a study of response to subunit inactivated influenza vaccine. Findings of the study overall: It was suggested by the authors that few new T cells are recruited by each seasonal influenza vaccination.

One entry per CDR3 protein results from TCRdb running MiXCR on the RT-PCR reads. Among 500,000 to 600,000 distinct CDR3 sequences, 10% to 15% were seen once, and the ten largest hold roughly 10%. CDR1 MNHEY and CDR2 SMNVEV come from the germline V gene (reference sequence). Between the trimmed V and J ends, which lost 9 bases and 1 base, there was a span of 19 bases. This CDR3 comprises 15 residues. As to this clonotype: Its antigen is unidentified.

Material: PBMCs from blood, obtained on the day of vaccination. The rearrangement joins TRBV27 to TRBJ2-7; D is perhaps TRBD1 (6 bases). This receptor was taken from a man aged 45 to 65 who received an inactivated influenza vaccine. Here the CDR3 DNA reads TGTGCCAGACCCCACGGGGACACACATTCCTACGAGCAGTACTTC. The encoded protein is CARPHGDTHSYEQYF.